One and the same sample provided the 20 T cell receptor beta chains below, sequenced in a study of cytomegalovirus exposure and HLA in healthy donors. PCR amplification relied on 60 Vbeta primers (plus 13 Jbeta primers). Data came from immunoSEQ multiplex PCR; TCRdb stores just in-frame clones and leaves some out. The data contain roughly 98,000 clones, approximately 60% of them singletons. Sequencing used PBMCs. These receptors all come from a woman in her twenties or thirties in good health and CMV-seropositive.

This chain links TRBV19 with TRBJ1-2; D is uncertain. Germline CDR1 is LNHDA and CDR2 is SQIVND (reference sequence). The CDR3 consists of 14 residues. V lost 3 bases and J 2 bases, leaving 10 bases between the germline ends. The CDR3 here is CASSILEDNYGYTF. DNA of the CDR3: TGTGCCAGTAGTATTCTGGAGGACAACTATGGCTACACCTTC.

V and J are TRBV6-1 and TRBJ1-4, with D unresolved. CDR3 size: 13 residues. CDR1 and CDR2 from the germline V gene are MNHNS and SASEGT. V lost 4 bases to trimming and J lost 5 bases, with 8 bases between them. The CDR3 is CASSGGPNEKLFF. The DNA of the CDR3 is TGTGCCAGCAGTGGAGGGCCCAATGAAAAACTGTTTTTT.

In nucleotides, the CDR3 is TGTGCCAGTCGGACAGCCGCGGCCCTTGGGTCCTACAATGAGCAGTTCTTC. It is translated as CASRTAAALGSYNEQFF. The chain joins TRBV18 to TRBJ2-1; TRBD1 might be the D (6 bases). The CDR3 spans 17 residues. CDR1 and CDR2 from the germline V gene are KGHSH and LQKENI. V lost 9 bases and J lost 1, with 22 bases in between.

The chain links TRBV25-1 to TRBJ2-3; 12 positions match TRBD2. Germline trimming cut 7 bases from V and 4 bases from J; bases unmatched to any gene: 12. Germline V gives CDR1 MGHDK, CDR2 SYGVNS. This CDR3 comprises 17 residues. In DNA form, the CDR3 reads TGTGCCAGCACTGGCGGATCTAGCGGGGGGGGCGCAGATACGCAGTATTTT. Translated, it gives CASTGGSSGGGADTQYF.

This clone came up a few times. The chain carries TRBV29-1 and TRBJ1-2; a possible D gene is TRBD1 (5 bases). Trimming took 4 bases from V and 7 from J, leaving 10 bases between them. The CDR3 consists of 11 residues. CDR1 is SQVTM, CDR2 ANQGSEA, per germline. The chain's CDR3 is CSVGGTPGYTF. In DNA, the CDR3 is TGCAGCGTTGGAGGGACTCCTGGCTACACCTTC. Together with reference TRBV29-1 and TRBJ1-2, the CDR3 gives the full variable domain: SAVISQKPSRDICQRGTSLTIQCQVDSQVTMMFWYRQQPGQSLTLIATANQGSEATYESGFVIDKFPISRPNLTFSTLTVSNMSPEDSSIYLCSVGGTPGYTFGSGTRLTVV.

This rearrangement joins TRBV28 to TRBJ2-5; 7 positions match TRBD2. Matching the DNA end better, TRBJ2-7 makes the J call doubtful. The length of the CDR3 is 16 residues. Germline V lookup: CDR1 MDHEN, CDR2 SYDVKM. CDR3 in DNA: TGTGCCAGCAGTCCAACCTCCGCGGGGGTGTTGTACGAGCAGTACTTC. This encodes CASSPTSAGVLYEQYF.

The J gene is TRBJ1-2, the V gene TRBV7-9, with 10 bases aligning to TRBD1. This CDR3 is built from 16 residues. V trimming: 3 bases; J trimming: 2 bases; junction bases outside the gene matches: 6. The V gene's germline CDR1 is SEHNR and CDR2 FQNEAQ (reference sequence). CDR3 loop: CASSFLPGQGNYGYTF. In DNA, the CDR3 is TGTGCCAGCAGCTTCCTACCGGGACAGGGGAACTATGGCTACACCTTC.

The gene calls are TRBV2 and TRBJ2-2, with TRBD1 matching over 7 bases. V was pared by 6 bases and J by 4 bases, with 2 bases of the junction left unmatched. This CDR3 has 13 amino acids. Germline loops: CDR1 SNHLY, CDR2 FYNNEI. The CDR3: CASRQGSTGELFF. The DNA for the CDR3 is TGTGCCAGCAGACAGGGGTCCACCGGGGAGCTGTTTTTT.

The chain carries TRBV4-1 and TRBJ2-6, with D unresolved. The CDR3 is 15 residues long. Germline V lookup: CDR1 MGHRA, CDR2 YSYEKL. Deletions cut 4 bases from V and 0 bases from J, with 7 bases between. CDR3 loop: CASSPIHSGANVLTF. The CDR3, as DNA: TGCGCCAGCAGCCCAATCCACTCTGGGGCCAACGTCCTGACTTTC.

The gene calls are TRBV6-1 and TRBJ2-3, with 13 bases that match TRBD2. The V gene's germline CDR1 is MNHNS and CDR2 SASEGT. The CDR3 runs to 15 residues. The V gene end was trimmed by 7 bases and the J gene end by 6 bases; junction bases not matched to a gene: 7. The CDR3 is CASKTGTSGADTQYF. As DNA, the CDR3 is TGTGCCAGCAAGACCGGGACTAGCGGGGCTGATACGCAGTATTTT.

This chain joins TRBV19 and TRBJ1-1; unclear D gene. Germline CDR1 reads LNHDA; CDR2 reads SQIVND (reference sequence). The CDR3 covers 11 residues. Trimming took off 6 bases at V and 2 bases at J, with 4 bases between the two ends. The CDR3 nucleotides are TGTGCCAGTAGCAGAAACACTGAAGCTTTCTTT. It encodes CASSRNTEAFF.

The table lists this clone with a few counts. Other DNA sequences in this specimen translate into the identical CDR3. The chain employs TRBV11-2 and TRBJ2-1, with 10 bases matching TRBD1. Trimming took 4 bases from V and 2 from J; bases not matched to a gene: 2. The CDR3 is 15 amino acids. The germline CDR1 and CDR2 sequences are SGHAT and FQNNGV. CDR3: CASSSGTGAYNEQFF. CDR3 nucleotides: TGTGCCAGCAGCTCAGGGACAGGGGCCTACAATGAGCAGTTCTTC.

The chain carries TRBV4-1 and TRBJ2-4, with 12 nucleotides matching TRBD2. V gave up 4 bases and J gave up 6 bases; unmatched junction bases: 7. The CDR3 totals 16 residues. Germline V gives CDR1 MGHRA, CDR2 YSYEKL. The CDR3 spells CASSPRLAGELNIQYF. CDR3 nucleotide sequence: TGCGCCAGCAGCCCAAGACTAGCGGGGGAACTAAACATTCAGTACTTC.

This chain connects TRBV18 to TRBJ2-6, with 7 positions matching TRBD2. CDR3 length equals 15 residues. Germline loops: CDR1 KGHSH, CDR2 LQKENI. After removal of 3 bases from V and 2 bases from J, the junction contained 1 base not matched to a gene. DNA for the CDR3: TGTGCCAGCTCACCGGCGGGGGCTGGGGCCAACGTCCTGACTTTC. This sequence encodes CASSPAGAGANVLTF.

The gene calls are TRBV21-1 and TRBJ1-1; the tabulated D call, TRBD1, remains unverified against the DNA. TRBV21-1 is described as a pseudogene. The CDR3 extends over 13 amino acids. The CDR3 coding sequence is TGTGCCAGCAGCATAGGGACAGGTAAAGAAGCTTTCTTT. Protein product: CASSIGTGKEAFF.

The chain joins TRBV10-2 to TRBJ2-2; the D gene is possibly TRBD2 (5 bases). Germline CDR1 and CDR2: WSHSY and SAAADI. Trimming shortened V by 2 bases and J by 6 bases, and 19 bases separated the two germline ends. The CDR3 is 17 residues long. Here the CDR3 DNA reads TGCGCCAGCAGTGAGCCATCGCACAGCGGCGGCGCCGGGGAGCTGTTTTTT. This codes for CASSEPSHSGGAGELFF.

A few counts support this clone. The rearrangement joins TRBV6-5 to TRBJ1-5; 10 positions match TRBD1. The CDR3 totals 14 residues. V lost 6 bases to trimming and J lost 7 bases; unmatched junction nucleotides: 6. Germline CDR1 and CDR2: MNHEY and SVGAGI. CDR3 DNA sequence: TGTGCCAGCAGCAGGGACAGGGGTAACCAGCCCCAGCATTTT. It codes for CASSRDRGNQPQHF.

The chain has TRBV5-1 and TRBJ2-3; weak D call: TRBD1 (6 bases). This CDR3 is built from 14 residues. CDR1 is SGHRS and CDR2 is YFSETQ in the germline V gene. V shed 4 bases and J shed 4 bases, with 13 bases lying between them. CDR3 residues: CASSAGQRADTQYF. In DNA form, the CDR3 reads TGCGCCAGCAGCGCCGGACAGAGGGCAGATACGCAGTATTTT.

This chain uses TRBV5-1 with TRBJ1-5; TRBD1 might be the D (6 bases). This CDR3 is built from 15 residues. Deletions cut 4 bases from V and 0 bases from J, with 11 bases between. CDR1 SGHRS and CDR2 YFSETQ come from the germline V gene. The CDR3 here is CASSPLTGSNQPQHF. DNA of the CDR3: TGCGCCAGCAGCCCCTTGACAGGTAGCAATCAGCCCCAGCATTTT.

V gene TRBV21-1 combines with J gene TRBJ1-5. TRBV21-1 is labeled a pseudogene. The CDR3 consists of 16 residues. CDR3 sequence (DNA): TGTGCCAGCAGCAATGGAGGACGATATAGCAATCAGCCCCAGCATTTT. It is translated as CASSNGGRYSNQPQHF.